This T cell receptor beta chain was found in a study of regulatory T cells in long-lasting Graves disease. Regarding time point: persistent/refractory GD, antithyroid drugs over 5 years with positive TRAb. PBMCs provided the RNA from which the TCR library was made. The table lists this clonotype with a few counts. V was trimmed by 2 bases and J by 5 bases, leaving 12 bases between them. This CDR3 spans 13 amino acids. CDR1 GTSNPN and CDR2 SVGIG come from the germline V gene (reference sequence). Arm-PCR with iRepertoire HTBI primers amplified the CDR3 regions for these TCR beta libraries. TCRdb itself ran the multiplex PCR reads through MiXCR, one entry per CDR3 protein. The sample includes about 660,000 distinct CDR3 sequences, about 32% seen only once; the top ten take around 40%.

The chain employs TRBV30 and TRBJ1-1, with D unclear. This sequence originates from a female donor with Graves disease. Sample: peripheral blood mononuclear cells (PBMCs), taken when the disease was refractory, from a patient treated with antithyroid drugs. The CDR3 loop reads CAWSTWGGTEAFF. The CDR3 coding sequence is TGTGCCTGGAGTACGTGGGGTGGAACTGAAGCTTTCTTT.